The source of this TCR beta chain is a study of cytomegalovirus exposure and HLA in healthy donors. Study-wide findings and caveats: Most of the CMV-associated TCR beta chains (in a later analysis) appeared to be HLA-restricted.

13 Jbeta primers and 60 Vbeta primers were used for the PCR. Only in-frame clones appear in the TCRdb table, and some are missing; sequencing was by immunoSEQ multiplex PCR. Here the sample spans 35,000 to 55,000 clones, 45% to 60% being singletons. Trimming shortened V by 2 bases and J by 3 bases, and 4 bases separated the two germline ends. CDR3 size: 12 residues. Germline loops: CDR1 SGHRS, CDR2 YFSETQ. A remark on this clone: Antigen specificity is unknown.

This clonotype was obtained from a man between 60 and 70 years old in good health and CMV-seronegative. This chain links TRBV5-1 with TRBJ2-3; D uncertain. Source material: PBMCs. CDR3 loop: CASSLETDTQYF. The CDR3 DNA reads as TGCGCCAGCAGCTTAGAGACAGATACGCAGTATTTT.